Sequencing of this T cell receptor beta chain was carried out in a study of blood T cell repertoires in COVID-19. Across the study: From T cells, B-cell-depleted T cells, or PBMCs came the material, which was cDNA or gDNA.

The assay was immunoSEQ multiplex PCR, and TCRdb's table has in-frame clones only and misses some. The sample lists about 180,000 clones; roughly 89% were seen once. The CDR3 covers 16 residues. The trim removed 5 bases at V and 6 bases at J, leaving 8 bases unmatched. Per germline, CDR1 MNHEY and CDR2 SVGAGI. One Seattle source followed patients from active infection through their disease course. The rearrangement joins TRBV6-5 to TRBJ1-6, with 9 bases identical to TRBD1. The specimen sequenced was peripheral blood. The origin of this receptor is a woman in her 70s with COVID-19, enrolled during active disease. The CDR3 spells CASSHYGTGFNSPLHF. CDR3 sequence (DNA): TGTGCCAGCAGTCACTACGGGACAGGGTTTAATTCACCCCTCCACTTT.